These T cell receptor beta chains were read from a single sample in a study of vaccination and CD4 T cells after COVID-19. Their antigens remain unidentified. Via MiXCR, TCRdb re-called the PCR reads, giving one row per CDR3 protein. The sample shows approximately 15,000 distinct CDR3 sequences, 51% of them seen only once. Source: CD4+ T cells from blood, cultured in vitro, taken before SARS-CoV-2 vaccination. The receptors come from a human donor who had recovered from COVID-19. The CDR3 runs from the conserved cysteine through the conserved F or W. The D gene is left open where the match is weak. Some rows have no size entry. The others give once, few or many, or a class for an expanded clone.

>TRBV7-8|TRBJ2-1|.|TRBD2
CASSLVFSGGAHEQFF
TGTGCCAGCAGCTTAGTTTTTAGCGGGGGGGCTCATGAGCAGTTCTTC
>TRBV6-2/TRBV6-3|TRBJ1-1|medium-sized|.
CASSYAGRVNTEAFF
TGTGCCAGCAGTTACGCCGGAAGGGTGAACACTGAAGCTTTCTTT
>TRBV15|TRBJ1-4|.|.
CATSRDLGRERLFF
TGTGCCACCAGCAGAGATCTCGGCCGGGAAAGACTGTTTTTT
>TRBV28|TRBJ1-2|few|TRBD1
CASSKTGAPNYGYTF
TGTGCCAGCAGTAAGACAGGGGCCCCTAACTATGGCTACACCTTC
>TRBV20-1|TRBJ2-3|few|.
CSVLRNTQYF
TGCAGTGTCCTCCGTAATACGCAGTATTTT
>TRBV7-2|TRBJ1-1|few|TRBD1
CASGQGARSEAFF
TGTGCCAGCGGACAGGGGGCGAGGTCTGAAGCTTTCTTT
>TRBV7-9|TRBJ2-2|few|.
CASSLKSKGELFF
TGTGCCAGCAGCTTAAAGTCCAAGGGGGAGCTGTTTTTT
>TRBV5-4|TRBJ1-1|.|TRBD1
CASSQQGYGEAFF
TGTGCCAGCAGCCAACAGGGGTATGGTGAAGCTTTCTTT
>TRBV2|TRBJ2-3|.|.
CASSPRLHTQYF
TGTGCCAGCAGTCCACGGTTACATACGCAGTATTTT
>TRBV10-1|TRBJ2-3|.|.
CASSDGGTLDTQYF
TGCGCCAGCAGTGACGGCGGAACCTTAGATACGCAGTATTTT
>TRBV29-1|TRBJ2-3|.|.
CSAKDRPADTQYF
TGCAGCGCAAAGGACAGACCAGCAGATACGCAGTATTTT
>TRBV20-1|TRBJ1-6|.|TRBD1
CSARNSGTGHNSPLHF
TGCAGTGCTAGGAACTCCGGGACAGGACATAATTCACCCCTCCACTTT
>TRBV2|TRBJ1-2|.|.
CASSEVGAEGYTF
TGTGCCAGCAGTGAAGTGGGGGCGGAGGGCTACACCTTC
>TRBV25-1|TRBJ1-5|.|.
CASQRSNQPQHF
TGTGCCTCACAGCGGAGCAATCAGCCCCAGCATTTT
>TRBV27|TRBJ1-2|few|TRBD1
CASSYKDRTYGYTF
TGTGCCAGCAGCTACAAGGACAGGACCTATGGCTACACCTTC
>TRBV19|TRBJ1-5|.|TRBD1
CASSRRTGGGDQPQHF
TGTGCCAGTAGTAGACGGACAGGGGGAGGTGATCAGCCCCAGCATTTT
>TRBV6-1|TRBJ1-4|.|TRBD1
CAGGDRGNEKLFF
TGTGCCGGGGGAGACAGGGGTAATGAAAAACTGTTTTTT
>TRBV6-1|TRBJ2-3|.|TRBD1
CASTGQGTDTQYF
TGTGCCAGCACTGGACAGGGCACAGATACGCAGTATTTT
>TRBV19|TRBJ2-3|few|.
CATSGSSTDTQYF
TGTGCCACAAGCGGGTCGAGCACAGATACGCAGTATTTT
>TRBV9|TRBJ2-3|once|.
CASSEKGRRGTDTQYF
TGTGCCAGCAGCGAAAAAGGGAGGAGGGGCACAGATACGCAGTATTTT
>TRBV20-1|TRBJ2-2|.|TRBD2
CSARSSGRGYTGELFF
TGCAGTGCTCGCTCAAGCGGGAGGGGGTACACCGGGGAGCTGTTTTTT
>TRBV7-3|TRBJ1-6|.|.
CASSLDGYNSPLHF
TGTGCCAGCAGCTTGGACGGTTATAATTCACCCCTCCACTTT
>TRBV28|TRBJ1-2|.|.
CASGELTYGYTF
TGTGCCAGCGGGGAGCTTACTTATGGCTACACCTTC
>TRBV20-1|TRBJ2-5|few|.
CSARDFRALDSQETQYF
TGCAGTGCTAGAGATTTCCGTGCTTTGGACAGCCAAGAGACCCAGTACTTC